This entry lists 3 T cell receptor beta chains sequenced from one sample in a study of blood T cell repertoires in COVID-19. Profiled with immunoSEQ multiplex PCR; TCRdb holds only in-frame clones, not every one. The sample records about 200,000 clones, around 90% being singletons. What was sequenced was PBMCs or T cells enriched from blood (not recorded which). All receptors derive from a woman aged 25 to 39 who had recovered from COVID-19.

This chain links TRBV13 with TRBJ2-5; a possible D gene is TRBD2 (6 bases). Trimming left V 0 bases short and J 4 bases short, with 9 bases between. The CDR3 contains 14 residues. Germline V gene lookup returns CDR1 PRHDT and CDR2 FYEKMQ (reference sequence). CDR3 in amino acids: CASSLGGSGETQYF. The CDR3 DNA sequence: TGTGCCAGCAGCTTAGGCGGGAGCGGAGAGACCCAGTACTTC. The full variable domain, completed using reference TRBV13 and TRBJ2-5, is AAGVIQSPRHLIKEKRETATLKCYPIPRHDTVYWYQQGPGQDPQFLISFYEKMQSDKGSIPDRFSAQQFSDYHSELNMSSLELGDSALYFCASSLGGSGETQYFGPGTRLLVL.

V is TRBV25-1 and J is TRBJ2-7, with 7 bases matching TRBD2. Germline CDR1 reads MGHDK; CDR2 reads SYGVNS. The junction had 7 bases not matched to a gene; V was cut back by 1 base and J by 4 bases. CDR3 length: 15 amino acids. For the CDR3, the DNA is TGTGCCAGCAGTGAATGGAGACTAGCTAGGTACGAGCAGTACTTC. Amino acids: CASSEWRLARYEQYF.

This chain links TRBV24-1 with TRBJ2-1, with 10 bases lining up with TRBD2. Per the germline V gene, CDR1 is KGHDR and CDR2 is SFDVKD. This CDR3 comprises 18 residues. The V segment lost 0 bases and the J segment 5 bases; nucleotides outside the gene matches: 9. The chain's CDR3 is CATSDLGVAGGPDNEQFF. CDR3 DNA: TGTGCCACCAGTGATTTGGGGGTAGCGGGAGGTCCCGACAATGAGCAGTTCTTC.